This T cell receptor (beta chain) was recovered during a study of Tregs in tolerant kidney transplant recipients. The CDR3 totals 15 residues. V was cut by 4 bases and J by 2 bases, with 15 bases left in between. The germline CDR1 and CDR2 sequences are SQVTM and ANQGSEA. Regarding the study as a whole: Changing PCR primers prevented nucleotide comparison between some patients' samples. Activated donor B cell expansion appeared to reveal the most relevant donor-specific TCRbeta repertoire.

Here immunoSEQ multiplex PCR was the method, and the copy in TCRdb shows in-frame clones only, minus some. The sample includes about 64,000 clones, 70% to 90% of them seen just once. As for this clone: Antigen: not known.

Related graft donors supplied nonmyeloablative bone marrow transplants, and mixed chimerism was transient. Unstimulated Tregs (CD4+CD25+CD127-) and CD4+CD25- non-Tregs were sorted from PBMCs. The TCR comes from a human patient who received a combined kidney and bone marrow transplant. Some T cells may arise from the graft donor. Sequencing used CD4+ T cells from blood (PBMCs), obtained 6 months after the transplant. This chain uses TRBV29-1 with TRBJ1-5, with a possible D match to TRBD1 (5 bases). This chain's CDR3 is CSVVEARDGNQPQHF. CDR3 in DNA: TGCAGCGTTGTTGAGGCCAGGGATGGCAATCAGCCCCAGCATTTT.